This TCR beta chain was identified in a study of cytomegalovirus exposure and HLA in healthy donors. Primers for the PCR totalled 60 Vbeta and 13 Jbeta. Here immunoSEQ multiplex PCR was the method, and the copy in TCRdb shows in-frame clones only, minus some. The sample includes about 150,000 clones, over 70% of them seen just once. From germline, CDR1 is SGHAT and CDR2 FQNNGV. The CDR3 totals 16 residues. Trimming shortened V by 2 bases and J by 7 bases, and 21 bases separated the two germline ends. In its sample, this clone was seen a few times. This TCR was recovered from a male donor in good health and CMV-seronegative. The sequenced sample was PBMCs. This sequence joins TRBV11-2 and TRBJ2-7; a possible D gene is TRBD2 (5 bases). In DNA form, the CDR3 reads TGTGCCAGCAGCTTATGGGTTCTAGCTAAACTGAGAGAGCAGTACTTC. Residues: CASSLWVLAKLREQYF.